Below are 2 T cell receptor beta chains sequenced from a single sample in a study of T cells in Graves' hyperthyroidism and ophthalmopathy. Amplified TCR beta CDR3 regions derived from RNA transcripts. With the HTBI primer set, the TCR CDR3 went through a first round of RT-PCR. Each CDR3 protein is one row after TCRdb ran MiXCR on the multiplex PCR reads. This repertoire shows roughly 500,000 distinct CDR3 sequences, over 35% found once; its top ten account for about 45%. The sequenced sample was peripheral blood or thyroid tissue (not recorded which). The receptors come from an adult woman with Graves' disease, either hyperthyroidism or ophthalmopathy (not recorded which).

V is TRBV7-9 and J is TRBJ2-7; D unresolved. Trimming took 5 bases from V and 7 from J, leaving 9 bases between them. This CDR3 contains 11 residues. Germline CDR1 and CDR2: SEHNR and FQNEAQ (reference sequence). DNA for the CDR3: TGTGCCAGCAGCCCCCCTTGGGAGCAGTACTTC. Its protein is CASSPPWEQYF. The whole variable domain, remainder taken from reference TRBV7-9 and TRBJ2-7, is DTGVSQNPRHKITKRGQNVTFRCDPISEHNRLYWYRQTLGQGPEFLTYFQNEAQLEKSRLLSDRFSAERPKGSFSTLEIQRTEQGDSAMYLCASSPPWEQYFGPGTRLTVT.

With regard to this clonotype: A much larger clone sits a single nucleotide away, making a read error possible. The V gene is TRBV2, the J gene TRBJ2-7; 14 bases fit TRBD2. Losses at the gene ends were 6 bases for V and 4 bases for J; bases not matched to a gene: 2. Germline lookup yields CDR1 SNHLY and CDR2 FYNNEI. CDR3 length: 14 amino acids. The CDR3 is CASRGTSGSYEQYF. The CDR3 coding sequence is TGTGCCAGCAGGGGGACTAGCGGGAGTTACGAGCAGTACTTC.